This T cell receptor beta chain was identified during a study of cytomegalovirus exposure and HLA in healthy donors. This clone was detected once. The CDR3 sequence is 13 residues long. V gave up 10 bases and J gave up 4 bases, with 14 bases separating them. Germline V gene data show CDR1 as LNHDA and CDR2 as SQIVND (reference sequence). PCR primers comprised 60 Vbeta and 13 Jbeta primers. TCRdb keeps only in-frame clones here, not all; method: immunoSEQ multiplex PCR. The sample includes under 200,000 clones, roughly 80% of them seen just once. The sequence derives from a male donor in good health and CMV-seropositive. This rearrangement joins TRBV19 to TRBJ1-5; D uncertain. The sequenced sample was PBMCs. CDR3: CAIGERVNQPQHF. The CDR3 nucleotides are TGTGCCATCGGGGAAAGGGTAAATCAGCCCCAGCATTTT.